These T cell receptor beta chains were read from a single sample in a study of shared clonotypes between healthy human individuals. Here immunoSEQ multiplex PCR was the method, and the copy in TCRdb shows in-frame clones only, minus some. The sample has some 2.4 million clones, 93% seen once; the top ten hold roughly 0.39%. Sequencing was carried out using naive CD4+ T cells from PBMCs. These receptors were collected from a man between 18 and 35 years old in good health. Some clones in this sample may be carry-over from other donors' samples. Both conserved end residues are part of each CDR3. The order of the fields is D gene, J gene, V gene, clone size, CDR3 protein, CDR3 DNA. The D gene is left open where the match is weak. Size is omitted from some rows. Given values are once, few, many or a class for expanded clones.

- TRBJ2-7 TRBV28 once CASSLFAPAPYGQYF TGTGCCAGCAGTTTATTTGCACCGGCCCCCTACGGGCAGTACTTC
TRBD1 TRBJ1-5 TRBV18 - CASSPRDSRSYSNQPQHF TGTGCCAGCTCACCGCGGGACAGTAGATCTTATAGCAATCAGCCCCAGCATTTT
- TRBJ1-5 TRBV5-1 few CASSLSADQPQHF TGCGCCAGCAGCTTGTCGGCAGACCAGCCCCAGCATTTT
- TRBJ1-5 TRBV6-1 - CASTLGGSSNQPQHF TGTGCCAGCACCCTGGGGGGAAGCAGCAATCAGCCCCAGCATTTT
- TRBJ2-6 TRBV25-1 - CASRESGANVLTF TGTGCCAGCAGGGAGTCTGGGGCCAACGTCCTGACTTTC
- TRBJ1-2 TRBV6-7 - CASSVTGPQGYTF TGTGCCAGCAGTGTAACAGGGCCTCAAGGCTACACCTTC
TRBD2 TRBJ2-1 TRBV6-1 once CASSGLATYNEQFF TGTGCCAGCAGTGGACTAGCGACCTACAATGAGCAGTTCTTC
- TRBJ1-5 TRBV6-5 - CASSYSRSGINQPQHF TGTGCCAGCAGTTACTCGAGGTCGGGTATCAATCAGCCCCAGCATTTT
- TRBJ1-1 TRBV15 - CATSRGFRGGTEAFF TGTGCCACCAGCAGAGGATTCCGCGGGGGCACTGAAGCTTTCTTT
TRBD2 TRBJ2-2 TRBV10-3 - CATGEEGGLTGELFF TGTGCCACCGGCGAGGAGGGAGGGCTCACCGGGGAGCTGTTTTTT
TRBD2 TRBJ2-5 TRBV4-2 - CASSQEVSAGGETQYF TGTGCCAGCAGCCAAGAAGTCTCAGCGGGAGGAGAGACCCAGTACTTC
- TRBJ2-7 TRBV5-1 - CASSLRGYPYEQYF TGCGCCAGCAGCTTAAGGGGGTATCCCTACGAGCAGTACTTC
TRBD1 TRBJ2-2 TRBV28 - CATQSRDRNTGELFF TGTGCCACCCAGTCCCGGGACAGAAACACCGGGGAGCTGTTTTTT
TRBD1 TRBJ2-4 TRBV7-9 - CASSWGQVLAKNIQYF TGTGCCAGCAGCTGGGGACAGGTGTTAGCCAAAAACATTCAGTACTTC
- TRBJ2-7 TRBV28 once CASSIAVSYEQYF TGTGCCAGCAGTATAGCGGTCTCCTACGAGCAGTACTTC
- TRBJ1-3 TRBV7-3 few CASSLKTRGNTIYF TGTGCCAGCAGCCTAAAAACGAGGGGAAACACCATATATTTT
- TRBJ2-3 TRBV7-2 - CASSLGGGRQADTQYF TGTGCCAGCAGCTTAGGCGGCGGCAGACAGGCAGATACGCAGTATTTT
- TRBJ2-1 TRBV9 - CASSESPFDEQFF TGTGCCAGCAGCGAATCCCCCTTCGATGAGCAGTTCTTC
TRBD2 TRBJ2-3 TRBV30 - CAWAPGLAGGADTQYF TGTGCCTGGGCTCCCGGACTAGCGGGAGGAGCAGATACGCAGTATTTT
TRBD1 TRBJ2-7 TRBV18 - CASSPVGQGAYEQYF TGTGCCAGCTCACCCGTTGGACAGGGGGCCTACGAGCAGTACTTC
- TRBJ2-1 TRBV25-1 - CASSEDRPRRNEQFF TGTGCCAGCAGTGAAGACAGGCCCCGGCGGAATGAGCAGTTCTTC
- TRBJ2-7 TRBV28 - CASHIVGRPYEQYF TGTGCCAGCCACATCGTCGGTAGGCCCTACGAGCAGTACTTC
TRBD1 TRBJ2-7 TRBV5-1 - CASSLTRDSSYEQYF TGCGCCAGCAGCCTAACCAGGGACAGCTCCTACGAGCAGTACTTC
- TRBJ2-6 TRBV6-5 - CASTLWEAGANVLTF TGTGCCAGCACCCTGTGGGAAGCTGGGGCCAACGTCCTGACTTTC
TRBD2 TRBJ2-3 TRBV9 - CASSVAGGRLSDTQYF TGTGCCAGCAGCGTAGCGGGCGGGAGGCTTTCCGATACGCAGTATTTT
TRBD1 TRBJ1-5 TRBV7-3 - CASSLTFGDSLNQPQHF TGTGCCAGCAGCTTAACGTTTGGGGACAGCCTCAATCAGCCCCAGCATTTT
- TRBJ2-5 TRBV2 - CASSEIGGPETQYF TGTGCCAGCAGTGAGATCGGGGGCCCAGAGACCCAGTACTTC
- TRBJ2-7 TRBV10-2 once CASTWSRSYEQYF TGCGCCAGCACTTGGTCCCGCTCCTACGAGCAGTACTTC
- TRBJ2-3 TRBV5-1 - CASSSTIGTDTQYF TGCGCCAGCAGCTCCACCATCGGCACAGATACGCAGTATTTT
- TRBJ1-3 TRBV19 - CASSIGQFGNTIYF TGTGCCAGTAGTATAGGTCAGTTTGGAAACACCATATATTTT
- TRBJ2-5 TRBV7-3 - CASSFGGQETQYF TGTGCCAGCAGCTTTGGAGGTCAAGAGACCCAGTACTTC
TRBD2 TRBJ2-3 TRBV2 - CASRETSGRGTDTQYF TGTGCCAGCAGGGAGACTAGCGGGAGAGGCACAGATACGCAGTATTTT
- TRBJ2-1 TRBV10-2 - CASSSMGRRQFF TGCGCCAGCAGCTCTATGGGACGGAGACAGTTCTTC
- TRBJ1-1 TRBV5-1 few CASREAGKYTEAFF TGCGCCAGCAGAGAGGCAGGGAAGTACACTGAAGCTTTCTTT
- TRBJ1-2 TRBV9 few CASSVAVDSSNGYTF TGTGCCAGCAGCGTAGCTGTGGACAGCTCTAATGGCTACACCTTC
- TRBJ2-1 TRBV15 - CATSSLIARYEQFF TGTGCCACCAGCAGTCTAATCGCGCGGTATGAGCAGTTCTTC
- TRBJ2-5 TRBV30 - CAWGRGLGVETQYF TGTGCCTGGGGTCGAGGACTCGGGGTCGAGACCCAGTACTTC
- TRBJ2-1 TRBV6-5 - CASSYGQMINNEQFF TGTGCCAGCAGTTATGGACAGATGATAAACAATGAGCAGTTCTTC
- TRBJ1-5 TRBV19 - CASSIGSAQPQHF TGTGCCAGTAGTATTGGGTCAGCTCAGCCCCAGCATTTT
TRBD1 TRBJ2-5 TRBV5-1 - CASSNGQGTQETQYF TGCGCCAGCAGCAACGGACAGGGAACACAAGAGACCCAGTACTTC
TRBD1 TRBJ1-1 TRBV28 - CASLGQGAPNTEAFF TGTGCCAGCCTTGGGCAGGGGGCCCCGAACACTGAAGCTTTCTTT
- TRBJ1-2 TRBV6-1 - CASSEGPGGNYGYTF TGTGCCAGCAGTGAAGGGCCAGGCGGTAACTATGGCTACACCTTC
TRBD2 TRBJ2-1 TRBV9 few CASTRASGGNEQFF TGTGCCAGCACCCGGGCTAGCGGGGGGAATGAGCAGTTCTTC
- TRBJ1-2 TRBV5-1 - CASSRDSVANYGYTF TGCGCCAGCAGCCGAGATTCGGTAGCTAACTATGGCTACACCTTC
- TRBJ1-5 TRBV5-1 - CASSLGPPSNQPQHF TGCGCCAGCAGCTTGGGACCTCCAAGCAATCAGCCCCAGCATTTT